These 3 T cell receptor beta chains were all obtained from the same sample, sequenced in a study of blood T cell repertoires in COVID-19. The assay was immunoSEQ multiplex PCR, and TCRdb's table has in-frame clones only and misses some. The table shows 350,000 to 450,000 clones, with about nine tenths occurring only once. Sequenced sample: PBMCs or T cells enriched from blood (not recorded which). Receptors originate from a woman aged 40 to 49 who had been exposed to COVID-19.

V gene TRBV11-2 combines with J gene TRBJ2-7, with D unresolved. The V and J ends lost 1 base and 3 bases respectively, with 10 bases between them. The CDR3 length is 14 residues. Germline CDR1 is SGHAT and CDR2 is FQNNGV. CDR3 sequence: CASSLVLANYEQYF. In nucleotides, the CDR3 is TGTGCCAGCAGCTTAGTCCTCGCGAACTACGAGCAGTACTTC. Drawing the rest from reference TRBV11-2 and TRBJ2-7, the complete variable domain is EAGVAQSPRYKIIEKRQSVAFWCNPISGHATLYWYQQILGQGPKLLIQFQNNGVVDDSQLPKDRFSAERLKGVDSTLKIQPAKLEDSAVYLCASSLVLANYEQYFGPGTRLTVT.

The chain has TRBV19 and TRBJ1-2; tentatively, D is TRBD1 (6 bases). Trimming left V 10 bases short and J 10 bases short, with 16 bases between. This CDR3 is 11 amino acids long. Germline-derived CDR1 and CDR2 are LNHDA and SQIVND (reference sequence). The CDR3: CATNLQGAYTF. For the CDR3, the DNA is TGTGCCACCAATTTACAGGGTGCCTACACCTTC.

The J gene is TRBJ1-2, the V gene TRBV5-6, with D possibly TRBD1 on 5 matching bases. V was clipped by 4 bases and J by 9 bases, with 16 bases between them. CDR1 is SGHDT and CDR2 is YYEEEE in the germline V gene. The CDR3 covers 13 residues. CDR3 nucleotides: TGTGCCAGCAGCCCGGGGGGGATCGCCCGCTACACCTTC. Amino acid sequence: CASSPGGIARYTF.